This T cell receptor beta chain emerged from a study of naive and memory T cell subsets. Study conclusions and caveats: Over 95% of naive TCR sequences appeared only once after error correction, unlike memory subsets. No ground truth validated the naive and memory repertoire findings.

This clonotype showed up many times. Its antigen is undetermined. This CDR3 comprises 14 residues. The V and J ends lost 5 bases and 5 bases, in that order; junction bases with no gene match: 5. Germline assignment: CDR1 PRHDT and CDR2 FYEKMQ (reference sequence). The beta constant-region primer was an equimolar mix of two oligonucleotides covering TRBC1 and TRBC2. Ligated cDNA was amplified by four rounds of PCR with nested alpha and beta constant-region primers and SP2. The cDNA 3' end received a ligated single-stranded oligonucleotide carrying the SP2 primer and a 12-nucleotide UMI. MiXCR, applied by TCRdb to the UMI-ligation and nested PCR reads, yields one record per CDR3 protein. The data show tens of thousands of distinct CDR3 sequences, 9% seen once.

The rearrangement joins TRBV13 to TRBJ2-1; 8 bases are shared with TRBD1. The source material was naive CD8+ T cells from blood. The receptor was isolated from a human donor in good health. CDR3 nucleotides: TGTGCCAGCAGCCCAAGGACAGGGAACAATGAGCAGTTCTTC. It translates to CASSPRTGNNEQFF.